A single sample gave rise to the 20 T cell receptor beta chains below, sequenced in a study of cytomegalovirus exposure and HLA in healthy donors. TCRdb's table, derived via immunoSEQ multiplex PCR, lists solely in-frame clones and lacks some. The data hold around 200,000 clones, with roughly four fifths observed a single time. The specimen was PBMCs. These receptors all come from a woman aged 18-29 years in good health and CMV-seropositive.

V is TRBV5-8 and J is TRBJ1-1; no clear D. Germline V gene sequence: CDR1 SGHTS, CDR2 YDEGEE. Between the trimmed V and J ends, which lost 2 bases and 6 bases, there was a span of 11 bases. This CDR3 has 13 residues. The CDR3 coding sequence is TGTGCCAGCAGCTTTCGGGGTCTGGCTGAAGCTTTCTTT. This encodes CASSFRGLAEAFF.

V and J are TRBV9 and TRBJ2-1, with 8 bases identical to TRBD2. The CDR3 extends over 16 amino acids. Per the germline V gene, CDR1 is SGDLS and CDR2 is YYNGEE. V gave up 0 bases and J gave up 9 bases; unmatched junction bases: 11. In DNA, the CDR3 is TGTGCCAGCAGCGTAGGTCCGGGGGGGGCCGGTAGTGAGCAGTTCTTC. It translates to CASSVGPGGAGSEQFF.

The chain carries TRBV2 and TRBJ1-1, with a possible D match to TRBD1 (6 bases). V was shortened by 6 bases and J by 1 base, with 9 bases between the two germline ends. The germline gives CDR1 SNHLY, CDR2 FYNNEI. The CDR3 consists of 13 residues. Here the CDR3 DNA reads TGTGCCAGCAGGCTAGGGGGGAACACTGAAGCTTTCTTT. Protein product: CASRLGGNTEAFF.

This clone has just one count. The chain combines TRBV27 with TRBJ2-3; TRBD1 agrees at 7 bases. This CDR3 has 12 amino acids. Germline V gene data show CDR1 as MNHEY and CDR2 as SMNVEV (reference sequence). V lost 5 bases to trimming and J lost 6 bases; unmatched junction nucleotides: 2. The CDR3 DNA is TGTGCCAGCAGTAGGGGGCTCGATACGCAGTATTTT. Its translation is CASSRGLDTQYF.

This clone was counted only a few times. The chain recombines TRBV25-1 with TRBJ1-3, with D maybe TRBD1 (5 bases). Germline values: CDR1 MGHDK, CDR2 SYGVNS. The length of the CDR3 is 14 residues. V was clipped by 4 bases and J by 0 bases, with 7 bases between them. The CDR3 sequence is CASSGQSSGNTIYF. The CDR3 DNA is TGTGCCAGCAGTGGACAGAGCTCTGGAAACACCATATATTTT. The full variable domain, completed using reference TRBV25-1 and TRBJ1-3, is EADIYQTPRYLVIGTGKKITLECSQTMGHDKMYWYQQDPGMELHLIHYSYGVNSTEKGDLSSESTVSRIRTEHFPLTLESARPSHTSQYLCASSGQSSGNTIYFGEGSWLTVV.

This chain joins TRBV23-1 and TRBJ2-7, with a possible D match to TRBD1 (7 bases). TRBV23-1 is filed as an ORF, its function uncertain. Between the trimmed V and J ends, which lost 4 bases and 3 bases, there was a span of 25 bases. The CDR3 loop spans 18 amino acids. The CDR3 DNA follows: TGCGCCAGCAGTCCGCCCGGGGGCCGGAGGACAGGCCACTACGAGCAGTACTTC. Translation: CASSPPGGRRTGHYEQYF.

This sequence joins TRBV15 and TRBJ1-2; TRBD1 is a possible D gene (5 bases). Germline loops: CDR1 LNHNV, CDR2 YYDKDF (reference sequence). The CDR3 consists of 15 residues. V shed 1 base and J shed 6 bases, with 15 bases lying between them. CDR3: CATSRVQGLGNGYTF. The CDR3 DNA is TGTGCCACCAGCAGAGTCCAGGGCTTAGGTAATGGCTACACCTTC.

This CDR3 reads CASQRGLAGYNEQFF. CDR3 DNA sequence: TGTGCCAGCCAGAGGGGACTAGCGGGGTACAATGAGCAGTTCTTC. J is TRBJ2-1 and V is TRBV5-6; TRBD2 aligns across 13 bases. CDR1 is SGHDT and CDR2 is YYEEEE in the germline V gene. CDR3 length: 15 amino acids. The V gene end was trimmed by 7 bases and the J gene end by 4 bases; junction bases not matched to a gene: 5.

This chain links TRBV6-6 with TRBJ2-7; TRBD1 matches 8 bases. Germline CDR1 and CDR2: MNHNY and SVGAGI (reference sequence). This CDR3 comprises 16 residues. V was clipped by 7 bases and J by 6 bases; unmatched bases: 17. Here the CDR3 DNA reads TGTGCCAGCACCCAAGGCTCGACAGGGGTCCCGTCCGAGCAGTACTTC. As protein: CASTQGSTGVPSEQYF.

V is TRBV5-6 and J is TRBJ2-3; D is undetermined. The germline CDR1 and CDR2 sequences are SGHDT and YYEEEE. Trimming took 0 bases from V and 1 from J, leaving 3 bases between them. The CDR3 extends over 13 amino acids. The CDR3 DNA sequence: TGTGCCAGCAGCTTGGGAGGCACAGATACGCAGTATTTT. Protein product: CASSLGGTDTQYF.

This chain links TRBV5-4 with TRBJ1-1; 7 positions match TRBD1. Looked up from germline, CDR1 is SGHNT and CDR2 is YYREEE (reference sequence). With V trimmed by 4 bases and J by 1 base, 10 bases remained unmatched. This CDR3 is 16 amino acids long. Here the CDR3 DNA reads TGTGCCAGCAGCACGAAGACAGGGCGTGGGAACACTGAAGCTTTCTTT. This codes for CASSTKTGRGNTEAFF.

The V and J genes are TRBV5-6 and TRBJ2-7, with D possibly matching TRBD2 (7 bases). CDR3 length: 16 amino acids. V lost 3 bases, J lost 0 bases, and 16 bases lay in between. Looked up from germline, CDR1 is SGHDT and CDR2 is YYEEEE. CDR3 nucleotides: TGTGCCAGCAGCTCTCCCCGCGGGGGCCTCTCCTACGAGCAGTACTTC. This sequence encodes CASSSPRGGLSYEQYF. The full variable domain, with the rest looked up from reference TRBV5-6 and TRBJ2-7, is DAGVTQSPTHLIKTRGQQVTLRCSPKSGHDTVSWYQQALGQGPQFIFQYYEEEERQRGNFPDRFSGHQFPNYSSELNVNALLLGDSALYLCASSSPRGGLSYEQYFGPGTRLTVT.

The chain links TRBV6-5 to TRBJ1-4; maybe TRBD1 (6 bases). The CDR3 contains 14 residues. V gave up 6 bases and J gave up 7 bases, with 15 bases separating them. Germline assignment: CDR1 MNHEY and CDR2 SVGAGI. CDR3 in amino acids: CASSQRGAFEKLFF. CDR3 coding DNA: TGTGCCAGCAGCCAACGGGGGGCGTTTGAAAAACTGTTTTTT.

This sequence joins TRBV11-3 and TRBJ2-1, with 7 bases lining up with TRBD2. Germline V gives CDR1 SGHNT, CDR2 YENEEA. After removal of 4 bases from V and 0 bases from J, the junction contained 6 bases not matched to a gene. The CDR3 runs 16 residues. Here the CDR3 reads CASSSPGGSSYNEQFF. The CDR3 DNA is TGTGCCAGCAGCTCCCCGGGGGGTAGCTCCTACAATGAGCAGTTCTTC.

This CDR3 is CASSLDRGSPRGDTQYF. The CDR3 bases are TGCGCCAGCAGCCTTGACAGGGGGTCCCCGCGGGGAGATACGCAGTATTTT. The chain links TRBV5-1 to TRBJ2-3; 9 bases align to TRBD1. CDR1 is SGHRS, CDR2 YFSETQ, per germline. V lost 4 bases to trimming and J lost 5 bases; unmatched junction nucleotides: 14. This CDR3 contains 17 residues.

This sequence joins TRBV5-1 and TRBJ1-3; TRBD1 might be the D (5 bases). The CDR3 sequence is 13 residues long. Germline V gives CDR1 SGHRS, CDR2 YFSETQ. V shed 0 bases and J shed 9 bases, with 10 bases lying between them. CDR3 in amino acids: CASSLAGRGTIYF. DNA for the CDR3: TGCGCCAGCAGCTTGGCCGGGAGGGGCACCATATATTTT.

This CDR3 reads CASSLGSRDRGDDEQFF. CDR3 nucleotides: TGTGCCAGCAGTTTAGGGTCCCGGGACAGGGGGGATGATGAGCAGTTCTTC. The chain links TRBV28 to TRBJ2-1; 11 bases agree with TRBD1. Trimming took 2 bases from V and 8 from J; bases not matched to a gene: 11. Germline V gene lookup returns CDR1 MDHEN and CDR2 SYDVKM. This CDR3 has 17 amino acids.

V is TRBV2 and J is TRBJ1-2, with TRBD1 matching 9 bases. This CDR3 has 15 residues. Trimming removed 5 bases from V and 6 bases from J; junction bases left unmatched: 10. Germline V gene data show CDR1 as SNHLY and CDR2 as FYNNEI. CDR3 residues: CASSYRGRWLDGYTF. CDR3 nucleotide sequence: TGTGCCAGCAGTTACAGGGGGCGCTGGCTTGATGGCTACACCTTC.

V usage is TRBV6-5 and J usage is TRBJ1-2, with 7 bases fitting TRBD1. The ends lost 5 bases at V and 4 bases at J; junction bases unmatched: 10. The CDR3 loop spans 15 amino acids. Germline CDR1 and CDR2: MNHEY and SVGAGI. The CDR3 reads CASSATGKRVYGYTF. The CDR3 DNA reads TGTGCCAGCAGTGCGACAGGGAAAAGGGTCTATGGCTACACCTTC.

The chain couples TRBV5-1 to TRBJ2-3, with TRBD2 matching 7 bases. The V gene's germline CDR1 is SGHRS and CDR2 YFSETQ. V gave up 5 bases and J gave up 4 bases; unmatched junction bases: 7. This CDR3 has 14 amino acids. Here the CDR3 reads CASRTRLAADTQYF. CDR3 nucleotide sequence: TGCGCCAGCAGGACAAGACTAGCAGCAGATACGCAGTATTTT.